The 19 T cell receptor beta chains in this list originate from one sample, sequenced in a study of graft-versus-host responses after intestinal transplantation. Profiled with immunoSEQ multiplex PCR; TCRdb holds only in-frame clones, not every one. In the table there are 49,000 or so clones, approximately 92% of which are singletons. Sequenced here: PBMCs, sampled 750 to 800 days after a first intestinal transplant, on the day of a second. The source is a human patient who received an intestinal transplant, so some T cells may come from the graft donor.

V is TRBV2 and J is TRBJ1-5; D unresolved. This CDR3 region has 13 residues. In germline, CDR1 is SNHLY, CDR2 FYNNEI. V was clipped by 4 bases and J by 5 bases, with 9 bases between them. CDR3 DNA: TGTGCCAGCAGTGCCGAGGTGGATCAGCCCCAGCATTTT. Protein product: CASSAEVDQPQHF.

The chain couples TRBV5-1 to TRBJ2-5, with D perhaps matching TRBD2 (6 bases). V gave up 0 bases and J gave up 4 bases, with 10 bases separating them. The CDR3 sequence is 14 residues long. The germline gives CDR1 SGHRS, CDR2 YFSETQ. The CDR3 region has the DNA TGCGCCAGCAGCTTGGGGCAGGAGGGAGAGACCCAGTACTTC. It translates to CASSLGQEGETQYF.

This rearrangement joins TRBV11-2 to TRBJ1-2; 10 nucleotides line up with TRBD1. Germline values: CDR1 SGHAT, CDR2 FQNNGV. J gave up 7 bases and V 6 bases, and 5 bases lay outside the gene matches. The CDR3 totals 13 residues. The CDR3 coding sequence is TGTGCCAGCAGTCAGACAGGGGGCATTGGCTACACCTTC. Translation gives CASSQTGGIGYTF.

This chain connects TRBV7-9 to TRBJ2-1; D unclear. The germline V and J ends were trimmed by 5 bases and 3 bases, with 8 bases remaining between them. This CDR3 region has 13 residues. The germline V gene encodes CDR1 SEHNR and CDR2 FQNEAQ (reference sequence). The CDR3 protein is CASSPPLYNEQFF. DNA of the CDR3: TGTGCCAGCAGCCCACCGCTCTACAATGAGCAGTTCTTC. The entire variable domain, with the rest obtained from reference TRBV7-9 and TRBJ2-1, is as follows: DTGVSQNPRHKITKRGQNVTFRCDPISEHNRLYWYRQTLGQGPEFLTYFQNEAQLEKSRLLSDRFSAERPKGSFSTLEIQRTEQGDSAMYLCASSPPLYNEQFFGPGTRLTVL.

The chain uses TRBV18 and TRBJ2-7, with 8 bases that match TRBD2. Germline lookup yields CDR1 KGHSH and CDR2 LQKENI. J gave up 4 bases and V 3 bases, and 17 bases lay outside the gene matches. The CDR3 sequence is 18 residues long. The CDR3 sequence is CASSPRAEGGLGGYEQYF. CDR3 coding DNA: TGTGCCAGCTCACCGAGGGCGGAAGGGGGACTAGGGGGGTACGAGCAGTACTTC.

The genes are TRBV29-1 and TRBJ2-3; TRBD2 aligns across 11 bases. Germline lookup yields CDR1 SQVTM and CDR2 ANQGSEA. The CDR3 is made up of 16 amino acids. V lost 6 bases, J lost 5 bases, and 13 bases stayed unmatched. The DNA of the CDR3 is TGCAGCGTATCAATGGTAGCGGGAGGGCGAGGAGATACGCAGTATTTT. Residues: CSVSMVAGGRGDTQYF.

Comment on this clone: The missing conserved phenylalanine or tryptophan at the end of this CDR3 makes a read error likely. This chain links TRBV4-2 with TRBJ2-7; D is uncertain. The CDR3 consists of 14 residues. The ends were cut back, 3 bases at V and 2 bases at J, with 11 bases in the middle. Germline CDR1 is LGHNA and CDR2 is YNFKEQ. The CDR3 reads CASSQAGSAYEQYL. The CDR3 nucleotides are TGTGCCAGCAGCCAGGCCGGCAGCGCCTACGAGCAGTACCTC.

The genes are TRBV28 and TRBJ1-2, with D perhaps TRBD1 (5 bases). Per the germline V gene, CDR1 is MDHEN and CDR2 is SYDVKM. Trimming cost V 6 bases and J 5 bases, with 19 bases left between them. The CDR3 loop spans 15 amino acids. In DNA form, the CDR3 reads TGTGCCAGCAGACCCGAACGGGGGGTTGGGTATGGCTACACCTTC. This gives the protein CASRPERGVGYGYTF.

J is TRBJ1-2 and V is TRBV30; D gene uncertain. This CDR3 region has 14 residues. CDR1 is GTSNPN, CDR2 SVGIG, per germline (reference sequence). V was pared by 7 bases and J by 2 bases, with 17 bases between. The CDR3: CASRLNFPNYGYTF. CDR3 DNA sequence: TGTGCCTCTAGATTGAATTTTCCCAACTATGGCTACACCTTC. The whole variable domain, remainder taken from reference TRBV30 and TRBJ1-2, is SQTIHQWPATLVQPVGSPLSLECTVEGTSNPNLYWYRQAAGRGLQLLFYSVGIGQISSEVPQNLSASRPQDRQFILSSKKLLLSDSGFYLCASRLNFPNYGYTFGSGTRLTVV.

The rearrangement links TRBV5-6 to TRBJ1-4, with D possibly TRBD1 on 6 matching bases. The CDR3 has 15 amino acids. With 2 bases removed from V and 3 bases from J, the gap between germline ends came to 11 bases. CDR1 is SGHDT and CDR2 is YYEEEE in the germline V gene. Here the CDR3 reads CASSLQGIPNEKLFF. CDR3 bases: TGTGCCAGCAGCTTACAGGGAATACCTAATGAAAAACTGTTTTTT.

The V call is TRBV6-5, the J call TRBJ2-1; 10 bases align to TRBD2. Germline CDR1 is MNHEY and CDR2 is SVGAGI. V was pared by 7 bases and J by 6 bases, with 9 bases of the junction left unmatched. The CDR3 is 15 amino acids. CDR3 DNA: TGTGCCAGCACCCGAGCGGGAGGGCCTGTCAATGAGCAGTTCTTC. Its translation: CASTRAGGPVNEQFF.

The chain employs TRBV19 and TRBJ2-3, with 9 positions matching TRBD2. Looked up from germline, CDR1 is LNHDA and CDR2 is SQIVND (reference sequence). V was clipped by 5 bases and J by 5 bases; unmatched bases: 23. The CDR3 has 20 amino acids. CDR3 DNA sequence: TGTGCCAGTAGTTTGTTGTATCTTGTGGCCAGAGGACTAGCGAGAGATACGCAGTATTTT. It is translated as CASSLLYLVARGLARDTQYF. The whole variable domain, filled in from reference TRBV19 and TRBJ2-3, reads DGGITQSPKYLFRKEGQNVTLSCEQNLNHDAMYWYRQDPGQGLRLIYYSQIVNDFQKGDIAEGYSVSREKKESFPLTVTSAQKNPTAFYLCASSLLYLVARGLARDTQYFGPGTRLTVL.

The J gene is TRBJ2-1, the V gene TRBV9; TRBD2 aligns across 7 bases. This CDR3 region has 15 residues. Trimming cost V 0 bases and J 4 bases; bases outside gene matches: 4. The germline V gene has CDR1 SGDLS and CDR2 YYNGEE. This chain's CDR3 is CASSVGGLNYNEQFF. The CDR3 region has the DNA TGTGCCAGCAGCGTAGGGGGACTAAATTACAATGAGCAGTTCTTC.

J is TRBJ1-4 and V is TRBV29-1; 12 nucleotides agree with TRBD1. The germline CDR1 and CDR2 sequences are SQVTM and ANQGSEA. The CDR3 sequence is 16 residues long. J lost 8 bases, V lost 6 bases, and 13 bases had no gene match. CDR3: CSVAGTGGGFGEKLFF. The CDR3 coding sequence is TGCAGCGTGGCCGGGACAGGGGGCGGTTTTGGGGAAAAACTGTTTTTT.

The chain has TRBV18 and TRBJ2-7, with TRBD1 identical over 11 bases. V shed 4 bases and J 2 bases; nucleotides not matched to a gene: 4. This CDR3 spans 15 amino acids. Germline V gene sequence: CDR1 KGHSH, CDR2 LQKENI. Here the CDR3 DNA reads TGTGCCAGCTCACTACCGGGACAGGGGGCCTACGAGCAGTACTTC. Amino acid sequence: CASSLPGQGAYEQYF.

The rearrangement uses TRBV6-4 and TRBJ2-1, with D perhaps matching TRBD1 (6 bases). Between the trimmed V and J ends, which lost 2 bases and 10 bases, there was a span of 12 bases. Germline CDR1 and CDR2: MRHNA and SNTAGT. This CDR3 comprises 13 residues. The CDR3: CASSDLEGQEQFF. DNA of the CDR3: TGTGCCAGCAGTGACCTCGAAGGACAGGAGCAGTTCTTC.

The chain couples TRBV30 to TRBJ1-5; TRBD1 is a possible D gene (6 bases). The V gene's germline CDR1 is GTSNPN and CDR2 SVGIG (reference sequence). The CDR3 has 13 amino acids. Trimming cost V 5 bases and J 7 bases, with 15 bases left between them. The CDR3 region is CAWAQGSWQPQHF. CDR3 nucleotides: TGTGCCTGGGCACAGGGTAGCTGGCAGCCCCAGCATTTT.

The chain employs TRBV9 and TRBJ1-1, with 10 bases fitting TRBD1. Looked up from germline, CDR1 is SGDLS and CDR2 is YYNGEE. The CDR3 loop spans 15 amino acids. Unmatched junction bases numbered 7, after V lost 0 bases and J lost 8 bases. The CDR3 spells CASSVGGGTGAEAFF. CDR3 DNA: TGTGCCAGCAGCGTAGGAGGTGGGACAGGGGCCGAAGCTTTCTTT.

The chain is built from TRBV5-4 and TRBJ2-1; 9 bases map to TRBD1. The germline CDR1 and CDR2 sequences are SGHNT and YYREEE (reference sequence). The CDR3 runs to 15 residues. After removal of 4 bases from V and 9 bases from J, the junction contained 11 bases not matched to a gene. The CDR3 nucleotides are TGTGCCAGCAGCCTACCGGGACAGGGACACAGTGAGCAGTTCTTC. This translates into CASSLPGQGHSEQFF.